This T cell receptor beta chain derives from a study of OX40 agonist ivuxolimab in advanced cancers. As for the study in general: Dose-escalation patients suffered from hepatocellular carcinoma, melanoma, renal cell or head and neck cancer. Eligibility admitted prior anti-PD-1, anti-PD-L1 or anti-CTLA-4 therapy; roughly 39% had some. The study's findings and limits: In the 0.1 to 3.0 mg/kg range, CD4+ and CD8+ blood T cells had expanded clonally by week 6.

Measured with immunoSEQ multiplex PCR; TCRdb has only the in-frame clones, and not every one. The table has 55,000 to 75,000 clones, about 89% seen once. As for this clone: Its cognate antigen is unknown.

The CDR3 spans 17 residues. CDR1 SQVTM and CDR2 ANQGSEA come from the germline V gene. The V and J ends lost 3 bases and 6 bases respectively, with 24 bases between them. This chain uses TRBV29-1 with TRBJ2-1; maybe TRBD2 (6 bases). The clonotype comes from an adult with an advanced solid tumor such as melanoma, head and neck, liver or kidney cancer. This specimen was CD4+ or CD8+ T cells sorted from blood, taken in a trial of the OX40 agonist ivuxolimab. The CDR3 DNA reads as TGCAGCGTTGAGGGAACCCTATTTCGGAGCGGGTTCAATGAGCAGTTCTTC. It encodes CSVEGTLFRSGFNEQFF.